The entry below describes one T cell receptor (beta chain). The data originate from a study of pediatric ulcerative colitis. Trimming cost V 1 base and J 6 bases; bases outside gene matches: 13. Germline CDR1 MGHRA, CDR2 YSYEKL. The CDR3 contains 17 residues. The data were produced by immunoSEQ multiplex PCR, yet TCRdb's version contains in-frame clones alone and is incomplete. Of 40,000 to 55,000 clones detected, around 76% appear once; the ten largest clones hold less than 4.5%. Rectal tissue came from one to two pinch biopsies taken at colonoscopy. The sample comprised gut tissue. The sequence came from a girl aged 5-17 years with moderate ulcerative colitis. The genes are TRBV4-1 and TRBJ1-2; 8 bases align to TRBD1. In DNA form, the CDR3 reads TGCGCCAGCAGCCAAGGTGGGACAGGCTCCTCTCGGAATGGCTACACCTTC. Its translation is CASSQGGTGSSRNGYTF.